Shown below are 18 T cell receptor beta chains from a single sample sequenced in a study of cytomegalovirus exposure and HLA in healthy donors. It was with 60 Vbeta and 13 Jbeta primers that the PCR ran. Data came from immunoSEQ multiplex PCR; TCRdb stores just in-frame clones and leaves some out. The sample has some 150,000 clones, over 60% seen once. The sequenced sample was PBMCs. The receptors shown here come from a man aged 35 to 55 in good health and CMV-seropositive.

The rearrangement joins TRBV7-9 to TRBJ2-3, with 7 bases fitting TRBD2. CDR3 length: 15 residues. J was trimmed by 5 bases and V by 0 bases; bases with no gene match: 5. From germline, CDR1 is SEHNR and CDR2 FQNEAQ (reference sequence). Here the CDR3 reads CASSLAAGAVDTQYF. DNA for the CDR3: TGTGCCAGCAGCTTAGCGGCGGGAGCGGTAGATACGCAGTATTTT. Filled out from reference TRBV7-9 and TRBJ2-3, the complete variable domain reads DTGVSQNPRHKITKRGQNVTFRCDPISEHNRLYWYRQTLGQGPEFLTYFQNEAQLEKSRLLSDRFSAERPKGSFSTLEIQRTEQGDSAMYLCASSLAAGAVDTQYFGPGTRLTVL.

This chain uses TRBV4-1 with TRBJ2-7; D perhaps matches TRBD2 (5 bases). V was shortened by 4 bases and J by 2 bases, with 12 bases between the two germline ends. This CDR3 is 14 amino acids long. CDR1 and CDR2 from the germline V gene are MGHRA and YSYEKL. CDR3 protein: CASSPRVPAYEQYF. Written as DNA, the CDR3 is TGCGCCAGCAGCCCGAGGGTTCCTGCCTACGAGCAGTACTTC.

This clone was detected only once. J is TRBJ2-5 and V is TRBV29-1, with 8 bases matching TRBD2. CDR1 and CDR2 (germline): SQVTM, ANQGSEA. Trimming at V came to 6 bases and at J to 0 bases, leaving 0 bases not matched to a gene. The CDR3 totals 12 residues. The DNA of the CDR3 is TGCAGCGTGGGACTAGACCAAGAGACCCAGTACTTC. It codes for CSVGLDQETQYF.

The chain uses TRBV4-2 and TRBJ2-7, with 7 nucleotides matching TRBD2. There are 16 residues in the CDR3. The germline CDR1 and CDR2 sequences are LGHNA and YNFKEQ. Trimming cost V 4 bases and J 2 bases; bases outside gene matches: 11. This CDR3 is CASSPLLARITYEQYF. CDR3 in DNA: TGTGCCAGCAGCCCTCTACTAGCGAGAATTACCTACGAGCAGTACTTC.

This chain connects TRBV6-5 to TRBJ1-2; D is unclear. The length of the CDR3 is 15 residues. CDR1 is MNHEY and CDR2 is SVGAGI in the germline V gene. V lost 8 bases to trimming and J lost 5 bases, with 21 bases between them. CDR3: CASASWAGSTYGYTF. CDR3 DNA sequence: TGTGCCAGCGCCTCCTGGGCGGGGTCGACGTATGGCTACACCTTC.

The rearrangement joins TRBV19 to TRBJ2-1, with 12 bases identical to TRBD2. Germline CDR1 LNHDA, CDR2 SQIVND (reference sequence). This CDR3 spans 14 amino acids. J was trimmed by 7 bases and V by 9 bases; bases with no gene match: 7. The CDR3 spells CASARLAGENEQFF. The DNA for the CDR3 is TGTGCCAGCGCCAGACTAGCGGGGGAGAATGAGCAGTTCTTC.

The chain links TRBV10-2 to TRBJ2-3; 7 bases are a match to TRBD2. The trim removed 2 bases at V and 2 bases at J, leaving 7 bases unmatched. CDR1 and CDR2 (germline): WSHSY, SAAADI. The CDR3 covers 16 residues. The CDR3 reads CASSERRERYTDTQYF. In DNA form, the CDR3 reads TGCGCCAGCAGTGAGAGGCGGGAGCGATACACAGATACGCAGTATTTT.

The chain recombines TRBV9 with TRBJ2-7; a weak D match, TRBD2 (6 bases). The V gene's germline CDR1 is SGDLS and CDR2 YYNGEE. There are 15 residues in the CDR3. V was clipped by 8 bases and J by 3 bases, with 21 bases between them. CDR3 in amino acids: CASSTSPSTNYEQYF. The CDR3 DNA reads TGTGCCAGTAGCACTAGCCCATCTACCAACTACGAGCAGTACTTC.

This rearrangement joins TRBV6-4 to TRBJ2-5; D not certain. This CDR3 contains 15 residues. Trimming removed 3 bases from V and 4 bases from J, with 15 bases in between. CDR1 is MRHNA, CDR2 SNTAGT, per germline. The CDR3 region has the DNA TGTGCCAGCAGTGATCGGTTGCTATCGAGAGAGACCCAGTACTTC. This encodes CASSDRLLSRETQYF.

The chain links TRBV15 to TRBJ2-1, with TRBD2 matching 9 bases. The junction had 3 bases not matched to a gene; V was cut back by 8 bases and J by 4 bases. In germline, CDR1 is LNHNV, CDR2 YYDKDF (reference sequence). The CDR3 runs to 13 residues. The CDR3 is CATAGGLYNEQFF. CDR3 bases: TGTGCCACCGCGGGGGGGCTTTACAATGAGCAGTTCTTC. Using reference TRBV15 and TRBJ2-1 for the parts outside the CDR3, the full variable domain is DAMVIQNPRYQVTQFGKPVTLSCSQTLNHNVMYWYQQKSSQAPKLLFHYYDKDFNNEADTPDNFQSRRPNTSFCFLDIRSPGLGDTAMYLCATAGGLYNEQFFGPGTRLTVL.

Only one count was recorded for this clone. The genes are TRBV12-5 and TRBJ2-1; 11 bases map to TRBD2. This CDR3 is 18 amino acids long. Germline V gives CDR1 LGHNT, CDR2 FRNRAP. Trimming took 1 base from V and 7 from J; bases not matched to a gene: 12. CDR3: CASGLDPPLAGAQNEQFF. CDR3 DNA sequence: TGTGCTAGTGGTTTGGATCCCCCACTAGCGGGAGCCCAAAATGAGCAGTTCTTC.

The chain has TRBV5-1 and TRBJ1-2, with 7 bases that match TRBD1. CDR3 length equals 14 residues. Trimming took 4 bases from V and 8 from J; bases not matched to a gene: 11. Germline-derived CDR1 and CDR2 are SGHRS and YFSETQ. CDR3: CASSTRRGPRGYTF. CDR3 coding DNA: TGCGCCAGCAGCACCCGAAGGGGGCCGAGGGGCTACACCTTC.

This clone was seen a handful of times. The chain employs TRBV7-9 and TRBJ2-7; 15 bases are a match to TRBD2. Germline V gene sequence: CDR1 SEHNR, CDR2 FQNEAQ (reference sequence). The CDR3 loop spans 18 amino acids. V trimming: 3 bases; J trimming: 2 bases; junction bases outside the gene matches: 8. As DNA, the CDR3 is TGTGCCAGCAGCTTGGGGAAGGGACTAGCGGGAGGCCCCTACGAGCAGTACTTC. Its translation: CASSLGKGLAGGPYEQYF.

The V and J genes are TRBV2 and TRBJ2-2; 9 nucleotides match TRBD2. The CDR3 runs to 15 residues. Germline V gene lookup returns CDR1 SNHLY and CDR2 FYNNEI. Unmatched junction bases numbered 7, after V lost 4 bases and J lost 7 bases. The CDR3 reads CASSAAGGRVGELFF. In DNA form, the CDR3 reads TGTGCCAGCAGTGCGGCGGGAGGGCGAGTCGGGGAGCTGTTTTTT.

The chain links TRBV7-2 to TRBJ2-2; 8 nucleotides align to TRBD2. This CDR3 is built from 15 residues. In germline, CDR1 is SGHTA, CDR2 FQGNSA. V lost 5 bases to trimming and J lost 6 bases; unmatched junction nucleotides: 8. CDR3 DNA: TGTGCCAGCAGCCCTTCAAGCGGGAGTTCCGGGGAGCTGTTTTTT. Protein: CASSPSSGSSGELFF.

DNA of the CDR3: TGTGCCAGCAGCTTAACCCCACAGGGTATGAACACTGAAGCTTTCTTT. It yields the protein CASSLTPQGMNTEAFF. The chain recombines TRBV7-3 with TRBJ1-1, with D possibly TRBD1 on 6 matching bases. This CDR3 has 16 amino acids. The V end was cut by 0 bases, the J end by 0 bases, with 11 bases between. CDR1 SGHTA and CDR2 FQGTGA come from the germline V gene.

The rearrangement links TRBV7-3 to TRBJ1-1; 7 positions agree with TRBD1. The germline V gene has CDR1 SGHTA and CDR2 FQGTGA. V lost 9 bases, J lost 1 base, and 5 bases stayed unmatched. The CDR3 runs 13 residues. The CDR3 coding sequence is TGTGCCAGTGGCAGGGGGTGGAACACTGAAGCTTTCTTT. Protein: CASGRGWNTEAFF.

V and J are TRBV14 and TRBJ2-3; 10 nucleotides align to TRBD2. The CDR3 is 15 residues long. V shed 3 bases, J shed 6 bases, and the junction held 6 bases outside the gene matches. From germline, CDR1 is SGHDN and CDR2 FVKESK. Written as DNA, the CDR3 is TGTGCCAGCAGCCAGGGACTAGCGCTTATTGATACGCAGTATTTT. It is translated as CASSQGLALIDTQYF.